These 10 T cell receptor beta chains originate from one sample sequenced in a study of blood T cells in healthy people across ages. PCR was performed a second time for 7 to 11 cycles using a sample-barcoded 5' primer and a J-beta primer mix. TCRdb recomputed calls from the 5' RACE reads with MiXCR, one row per CDR3 protein. The data show approximately 1.5 million distinct CDR3 sequences, 40% to 45% seen once. The sequenced material came from blood. Receptor source: a woman aged 18-29 years in good health.

At least ten counts were recorded for this clonotype. This rearrangement joins TRBV13 to TRBJ2-7, with D unclear. Germline V gene data show CDR1 as PRHDT and CDR2 as FYEKMQ (reference sequence). There are 14 residues in the CDR3. Trimming took 6 bases from V and 4 from J, leaving 16 bases between them. The CDR3 reads CASRSRTALYEQYF. CDR3 nucleotide sequence: TGTGCCAGCAGATCAAGGACGGCGTTGTACGAGCAGTACTTC.

This clonotype showed up just a few times. The V call is TRBV6-6, the J call TRBJ2-3; D gene ambiguous. V dropped 0 bases and J dropped 1 base, with 14 bases sitting between them. The V gene's germline CDR1 is MNHNY and CDR2 SVGAGI (reference sequence). The CDR3 consists of 17 residues. The CDR3 bases are TGTGCCAGCAGTTACTCGAGGACCCAGCTCGGCACAGATACGCAGTATTTT. It specifies CASSYSRTQLGTDTQYF.

This clonotype was found a few times. This chain joins TRBV20-1 and TRBJ2-1; 7 nucleotides line up with TRBD1. V lost 6 bases, J lost 7 bases, and 15 bases stayed unmatched. The CDR3 extends over 15 amino acids. In germline, CDR1 is DFQATT, CDR2 SNEGSKA (reference sequence). The CDR3 loop reads CSASRDSAGKNEQFF. CDR3 DNA sequence: TGCAGTGCCTCCAGGGACAGCGCGGGTAAGAATGAGCAGTTCTTC.

This chain uses TRBV28 with TRBJ2-1, with D perhaps TRBD2 (6 bases). The CDR3 loop spans 17 amino acids. CDR1 MDHEN and CDR2 SYDVKM come from the germline V gene. Trimming took 6 bases from V and 2 from J, leaving 20 bases between them. This CDR3 reads CASRKLIGTPTYNEQFF. The DNA of the CDR3 is TGTGCCAGCAGAAAATTAATTGGGACTCCCACCTACAATGAGCAGTTCTTC.

In regard to this clonotype: At one of its ends the junction is not consistent with the germline gene, which may arise from a read error. J is TRBJ2-1 and V is TRBV14; 10 bases map to TRBD2. Germline CDR1 and CDR2: SGHDN and FVKESK. The CDR3 runs to 17 residues. The CDR3 sequence is CAGSQDSGLAVYNEQFF. CDR3 bases: TGTGCCGGCAGCCAAGATAGTGGACTAGCGGTCTACAATGAGCAGTTCTTC.

The rearrangement links TRBV6-5 to TRBJ1-2; weak D call: TRBD1 (5 bases). The CDR3 covers 16 residues. The germline CDR1 and CDR2 sequences are MNHEY and SVGAGI. The V end lost 2 bases, the J end lost 0 bases, and 13 bases lay between the germline ends. The CDR3 DNA is TGTGCCAGCAGTTACGGGGGGGTCAGCCCTAACTATGGCTACACCTTC. Translation gives CASSYGGVSPNYGYTF.

The chain is built from TRBV7-2 and TRBJ2-3; 8 bases are a match to TRBD2. V lost 4 bases to trimming and J lost 5 bases; unmatched junction nucleotides: 11. Germline V CDR1 and CDR2: SGHTA, FQGNSA. This CDR3 is 16 amino acids long. The CDR3 region has the DNA TGTGCCAGCAGCTGGTTAGGAGCGGGGGTAGGAGATACGCAGTATTTT. Encoded protein: CASSWLGAGVGDTQYF.

This clonotype has a handful of counts. V and J are TRBV12-3 or TRBV12-4 and TRBJ1-4, with 8 nucleotides matching TRBD1. After removal of 5 bases from V and 7 bases from J, the junction contained 15 bases not matched to a gene. This CDR3 contains 17 residues. The CDR3 loop is CASSPTGEGTVPEKLFF. The DNA of the CDR3 is TGTGCCAGCAGTCCGACAGGGGAGGGGACCGTTCCTGAAAAACTGTTTTTT.

This clonotype has a handful of counts. The V call is TRBV20-1, the J call TRBJ2-7, with D possibly matching TRBD1 (6 bases). The CDR3 covers 12 residues. In germline, CDR1 is DFQATT, CDR2 SNEGSKA (reference sequence). Here the CDR3 DNA reads TGCAGAGCCGACAGGAACTCCTACGAGCAGTACTTC. Translated, it gives CRADRNSYEQYF.

This clonotype was seen only a few times. This chain joins TRBV4-1 and TRBJ2-3; D is tentatively TRBD1 or TRBD2 (7 bases each). Germline assignment: CDR1 MGHRA and CDR2 YSYEKL. V dropped 4 bases and J dropped 6 bases, with 23 bases sitting between them. The CDR3 extends over 17 amino acids. The CDR3 bases are TGCGCCAGCAGCCTGTCCAGGGACAGCGGGGTTACGGATACGCAGTATTTT. Its protein product is CASSLSRDSGVTDTQYF.